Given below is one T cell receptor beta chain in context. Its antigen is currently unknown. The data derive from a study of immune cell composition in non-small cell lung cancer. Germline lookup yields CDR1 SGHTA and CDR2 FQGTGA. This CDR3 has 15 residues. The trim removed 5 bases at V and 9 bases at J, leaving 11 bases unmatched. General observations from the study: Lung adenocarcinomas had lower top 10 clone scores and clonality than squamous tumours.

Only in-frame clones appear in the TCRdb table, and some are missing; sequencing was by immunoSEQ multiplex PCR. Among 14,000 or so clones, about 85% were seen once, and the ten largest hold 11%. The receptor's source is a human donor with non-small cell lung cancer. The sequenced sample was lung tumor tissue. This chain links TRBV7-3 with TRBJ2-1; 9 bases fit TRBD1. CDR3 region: CASSASGQGDPEQFF. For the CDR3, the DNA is TGTGCCAGCAGCGCGTCGGGACAGGGTGATCCTGAGCAGTTCTTC.